This TCR beta chain was retrieved from a study of T cell changes during pregnancy in multiple sclerosis. This table comes from immunoSEQ multiplex PCR, and its TCRdb copy is limited to in-frame clones, with some not included. The sample includes 37,000 or so clones, 85% to 95% of them seen just once. The sequencing used CD4+ T cells from peripheral blood mononuclear cells, collected in the second trimester of pregnancy. The receptor's source is a female donor with multiple sclerosis, enrolled in a pregnancy study.

The CDR3 protein is CASSLSVRDSERLTDTQYF. CDR3 in DNA: TGTGCCAGCAGCTTAAGTGTCCGGGACTCAGAACGACTCACAGATACGCAGTATTTT. The V and J genes are TRBV11-2 and TRBJ2-3; the D gene is possibly TRBD2 (6 bases). CDR3 length: 19 amino acids. CDR1 SGHAT and CDR2 FQNNGV come from the germline V gene. The V gene lost 2 bases and the J gene lost 2 bases, with 23 bases spanning the gap.